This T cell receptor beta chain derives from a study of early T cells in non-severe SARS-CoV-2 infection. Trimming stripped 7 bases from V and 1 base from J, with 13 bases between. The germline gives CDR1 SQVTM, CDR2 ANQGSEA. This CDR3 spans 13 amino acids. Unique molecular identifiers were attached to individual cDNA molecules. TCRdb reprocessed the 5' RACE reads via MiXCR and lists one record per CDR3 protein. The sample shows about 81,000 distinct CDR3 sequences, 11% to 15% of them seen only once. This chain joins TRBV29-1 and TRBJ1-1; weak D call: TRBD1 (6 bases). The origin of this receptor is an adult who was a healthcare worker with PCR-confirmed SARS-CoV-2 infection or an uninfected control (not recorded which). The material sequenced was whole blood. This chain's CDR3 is CSDRTGRNTEAFF. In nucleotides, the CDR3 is TGCAGCGATCGAACAGGGAGGAACACTGAAGCTTTCTTT.